The entry that follows covers one TCR beta chain sequence. Its antigen is as yet unknown. The sample is drawn from a study of vaccination and CD4 T cells after COVID-19. The treatment denotes: roughly 10-day PBMC culture with coronavirus spike peptide pools or control peptides (ViraFEST assay). Oncomine TCR Beta short-read sequencing was applied to DNA from cultured CD4+ T cells. Genomic DNA from cultured CD4+ T cells was extracted. One entry per CDR3 protein results from TCRdb running MiXCR on the PCR reads. The data hold roughly 4,900 distinct CDR3 sequences, with 43% observed a single time. The V and J ends lost 4 bases and 4 bases respectively, with 13 bases between them. From germline, CDR1 is SGHDN and CDR2 FVKESK. The CDR3 covers 14 residues. General study findings and limits: Spike mono-reactivity held for 304 of 307 vaccine-specific clones in convalescent patients.

Sequencing input: CD4+ T cells from blood, cultured in vitro. The TCR was taken from a human donor who had recovered from COVID-19. The chain combines TRBV14 with TRBJ2-5; TRBD1 might be the D (5 bases). This CDR3 is CASSPAWGSETQYF. CDR3 bases: TGTGCCAGCAGCCCAGCTTGGGGCTCAGAGACCCAGTACTTC.